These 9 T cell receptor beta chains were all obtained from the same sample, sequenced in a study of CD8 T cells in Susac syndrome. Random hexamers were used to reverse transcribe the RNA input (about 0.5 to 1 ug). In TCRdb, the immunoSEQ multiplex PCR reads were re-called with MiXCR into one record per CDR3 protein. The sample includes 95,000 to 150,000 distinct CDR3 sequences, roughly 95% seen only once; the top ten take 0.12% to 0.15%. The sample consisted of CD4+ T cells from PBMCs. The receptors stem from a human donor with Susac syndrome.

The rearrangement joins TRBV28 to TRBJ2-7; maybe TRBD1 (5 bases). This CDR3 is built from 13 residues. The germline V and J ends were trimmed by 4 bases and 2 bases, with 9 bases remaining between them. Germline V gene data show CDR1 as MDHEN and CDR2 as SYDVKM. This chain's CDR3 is CASSSTAAYEQYF. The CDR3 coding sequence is TGTGCCAGCAGTTCGACAGCAGCCTACGAGCAGTACTTC. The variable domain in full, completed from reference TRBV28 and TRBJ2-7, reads DVKVTQSSRYLVKRTGEKVFLECVQDMDHENMFWYRQDPGLGLRLIYFSYDVKMKEKGDIPEGYSVSREKKERFSLILESASTNQTSMYLCASSSTAAYEQYFGPGTRLTVT.

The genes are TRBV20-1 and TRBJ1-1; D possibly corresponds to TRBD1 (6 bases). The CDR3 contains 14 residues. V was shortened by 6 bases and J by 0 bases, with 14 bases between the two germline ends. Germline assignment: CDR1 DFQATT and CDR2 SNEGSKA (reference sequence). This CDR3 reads CSAKQGSVNTEAFF. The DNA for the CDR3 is TGCAGTGCAAAACAGGGTAGCGTGAACACTGAAGCTTTCTTT.

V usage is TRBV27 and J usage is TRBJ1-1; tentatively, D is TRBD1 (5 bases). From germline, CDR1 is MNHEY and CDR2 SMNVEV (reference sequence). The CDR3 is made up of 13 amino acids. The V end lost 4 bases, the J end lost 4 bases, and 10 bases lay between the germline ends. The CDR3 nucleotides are TGTGCCAGCAGTTCCCGACAGTCCACTGAAGCTTTCTTT. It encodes CASSSRQSTEAFF.

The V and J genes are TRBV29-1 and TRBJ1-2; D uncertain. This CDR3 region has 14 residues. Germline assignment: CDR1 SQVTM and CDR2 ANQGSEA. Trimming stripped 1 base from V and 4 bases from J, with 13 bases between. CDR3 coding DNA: TGCAGCGTTGAAGTAGGGCACCTAGGCTATGGCTACACCTTC. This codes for CSVEVGHLGYGYTF.

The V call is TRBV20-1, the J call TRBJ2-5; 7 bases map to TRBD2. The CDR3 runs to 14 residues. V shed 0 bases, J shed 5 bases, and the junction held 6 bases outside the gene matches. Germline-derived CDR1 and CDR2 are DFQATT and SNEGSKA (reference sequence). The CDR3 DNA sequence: TGCAGTGCTAGAGATACGGGAGGCCGGGAGACCCAGTACTTC. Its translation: CSARDTGGRETQYF.

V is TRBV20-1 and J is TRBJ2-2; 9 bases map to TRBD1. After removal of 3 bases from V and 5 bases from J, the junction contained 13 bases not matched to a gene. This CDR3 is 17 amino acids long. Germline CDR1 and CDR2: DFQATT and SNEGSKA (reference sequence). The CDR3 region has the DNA TGCAGTGCTAGCCCCTCACTAGGGACAGGGAAGACCGGGGAGCTGTTTTTT. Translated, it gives CSASPSLGTGKTGELFF.

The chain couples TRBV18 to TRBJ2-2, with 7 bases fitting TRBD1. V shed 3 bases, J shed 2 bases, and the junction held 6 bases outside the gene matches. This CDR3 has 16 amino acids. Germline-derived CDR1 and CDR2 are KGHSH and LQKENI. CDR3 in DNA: TGTGCCAGCTCACCCCTACGACAGGGAAACACCGGGGAGCTGTTTTTT. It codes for CASSPLRQGNTGELFF.

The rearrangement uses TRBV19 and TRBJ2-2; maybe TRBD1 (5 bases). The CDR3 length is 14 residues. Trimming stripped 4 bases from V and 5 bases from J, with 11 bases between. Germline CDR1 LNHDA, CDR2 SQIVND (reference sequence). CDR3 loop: CASSTGSGTGELFF. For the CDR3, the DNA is TGTGCCAGTAGTACAGGGTCTGGGACCGGGGAGCTGTTTTTT.

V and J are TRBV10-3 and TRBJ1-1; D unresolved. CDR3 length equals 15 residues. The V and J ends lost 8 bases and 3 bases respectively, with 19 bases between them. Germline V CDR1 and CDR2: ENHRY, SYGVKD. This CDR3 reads CAIREGLPMDTEAFF. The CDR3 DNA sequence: TGTGCCATCCGGGAGGGCCTACCTATGGACACTGAAGCTTTCTTT.